These T cell receptor beta chains were read from a single sample in a study of T-cell memory formation after mild COVID-19. TCRdb re-analysed the 5' RACE reads in MiXCR, keeping a single row per CDR3 protein. The sample holds around 180,000 distinct CDR3 sequences; 15% to 20% are singletons and the top ten take under 2.5%. The specimen was PBMCs or a T cell subset sorted from them (not recorded which). The receptors shown here come from an adult woman who had mild COVID-19 (a few samples of this study predate the infection). Cell type and time point are not known. Both conserved end residues are part of each CDR3. Each record gives: clone size, J gene, D gene, V gene, CDR3 DNA, CDR3 protein. A D gene is named only where the DNA matches it firmly. Part of the rows lack a size; the others show once, few, many or a class for expanded clones.

once TRBJ1-5 - TRBV30 TGTGCCTGGAGTCTGGGACGGGAGATAGGTCGGGGCAATCAGCCCCAGCATTTT CAWSLGREIGRGNQPQHF
- TRBJ1-1 TRBD1 TRBV6-5 TGTGCCAGCACCCAGGGGGCCAGGGGCACTGAAGCTTTCTTT CASTQGARGTEAFF
many TRBJ2-2 - TRBV7-8 TGTGCCAGCAGCTTAGCACGGGACGGGGAGCTGTTTTTT CASSLARDGELFF
- TRBJ2-7 TRBD1 TRBV11-3 TGTGCCAGCAGCTTAGGAGTGGGGTTTGGGACAGGGACCTACGAGCAGTACTTC CASSLGVGFGTGTYEQYF
few TRBJ2-3 TRBD1 TRBV30 TGTGCCTGGGAACCAGGGGGCGCAGATACGCAGTATTTT CAWEPGGADTQYF
many TRBJ2-3 - TRBV6-2/TRBV6-3 TGTGCCAGCAGCCGGGACTCCACAGATACGCAGTATTTT CASSRDSTDTQYF
- TRBJ2-7 TRBD1 TRBV7-9 TGTGCCAGCAGCTTAGAAGGGACAGGGGGTCGAACCTACGAGCAGTACTTC CASSLEGTGGRTYEQYF
few TRBJ1-5 - TRBV7-2 TGTGCCAGCAGCCCTGGAAAGGTTCAGCCCCAGCATTTT CASSPGKVQPQHF
few TRBJ2-3 TRBD2 TRBV7-6 TGTGCCAGCAGCTTCAGCGGGAGGAAATGGAGTACAGATACGCAGTATTTT CASSFSGRKWSTDTQYF
- TRBJ1-1 - TRBV12-3/TRBV12-4 TGTGCCAGCAGGGTGCAATGGCAAGAAGCTTTCTTT CASRVQWQEAFF
- TRBJ2-2 TRBD2 TRBV2 TGTGCCAGCACCATGACTAGCGGGAGCCCCGGGGAGCTGTTTTTT CASTMTSGSPGELFF
few TRBJ2-5 - TRBV12-3/TRBV12-4 TGTGCCAGCAGTTTACGGGAGAGCTCGGAGACCCAGTACTTC CASSLRESSETQYF
- TRBJ1-1 - TRBV9 TGTGCCAGCAGCGTAGGTGGAGGGCTAAACACTGAAGCTTTCTTT CASSVGGGLNTEAFF
few TRBJ2-2 - TRBV12-5 TGTGCTAGTGGTTTAGCCGGGGAGCTGTTTTTT CASGLAGELFF
- TRBJ2-1 - TRBV29-1 TGCAGCACCCTAATCTACAATGAGCAGTTCTTC CSTLIYNEQFF
- TRBJ2-2 - TRBV12-3/TRBV12-4 TGTGCCAGCAGTTTTACCCAGGACGGACCTTTCACCGGGGAGCTGTTTTTT CASSFTQDGPFTGELFF
- TRBJ1-1 - TRBV29-1 TGCAGCGTTGGGGGGGATGGAGAAGTGACTGAAGCTTTCTTT CSVGGDGEVTEAFF
few TRBJ2-1 - TRBV12-3/TRBV12-4 TGTGCCAGCAGTTTAAAGGGGGGGAGTCGCGGCAAGTTCTTC CASSLKGGSRGKFF
many TRBJ1-6 - TRBV20-1 TGCAGTGCCCTCCCGGGACAAAGGAATTCACCCCTCCACTTT CSALPGQRNSPLHF
- TRBJ1-1 - TRBV18 TGTGCCAGCTCACCCAGAAGAAGGGCAAACTTGAACACTGAAGCTTTCTTT CASSPRRRANLNTEAFF
many TRBJ2-5 TRBD2 TRBV29-1 TGCAGCGTTGAAGTTACTAGCGGGGGGCCCCATGAGACCCAGTACTTC CSVEVTSGGPHETQYF
many TRBJ2-5 - TRBV5-1 TGCGCCAGCAGCTTGAGACGAGGGGGAAGGGAGACCCAGTACTTC CASSLRRGGRETQYF
few TRBJ2-1 - TRBV7-9 TGTGCCAGCAGCCCCCGGGTCGATGAGCAGTTCTTC CASSPRVDEQFF
- TRBJ2-7 - TRBV7-8 TGTGCCAGCAGACCAAGAGGTGGAGCCGGATCCTACGAGCAGTACTTC CASRPRGGAGSYEQYF
few TRBJ2-1 TRBD2 TRBV7-3 TGTGCCAGCAGTACCGTAGCGGGGGAGCAGTTCTTC CASSTVAGEQFF
few TRBJ1-2 - TRBV12-3/TRBV12-4 TGTGCCAGCAGCCTCGGGCCATTTGATAACTATGGCTACACCTTC CASSLGPFDNYGYTF
few TRBJ1-1 - TRBV3-1 TGTGCCAGCAGCCAACGGGGAGGTTGGACTGAAGCTTTCTTT CASSQRGGWTEAFF
- TRBJ2-1 - TRBV21-1 TGTGCCAGCAGCAAAATGGGTCCGACGACTAGCGGCGTATCCTACAATGAGCAGTTCTTC CASSKMGPTTSGVSYNEQFF
few TRBJ1-2 TRBD1 TRBV25-1 TGTGCCAGCAGTGAACCGGGACAGGGGGCTTATGGCTACACCTTC CASSEPGQGAYGYTF
- TRBJ2-3 TRBD1 TRBV12-3/TRBV12-4 TGTGCCAGCAGCTACGGTCAGGGGGTCACTAGCACAGATACGCAGTATTTT CASSYGQGVTSTDTQYF
many TRBJ2-2 TRBD1 TRBV19 TGTGCCAGTCGAAAGGACAGGGTAAACACCGGGGAGCTGTTTTTT CASRKDRVNTGELFF
few TRBJ2-2 - TRBV18 TGTGCCAGCTCACCACCTTTACAGGGCAGCACCGGGGAGCTGTTTTTT CASSPPLQGSTGELFF
many TRBJ2-1 - TRBV7-8 TGTGCCAGCAGCCCGGGCCGCTCCTACAATGAGCAGTTCTTC CASSPGRSYNEQFF
- TRBJ1-2 TRBD1 TRBV14 TGTGCCAGCAGCTACCTGACAGGGCACTATGGCTACACCTTC CASSYLTGHYGYTF
few TRBJ2-5 - TRBV11-2 TGTGCCAGCAGCTTAGCCCCTACACCCCGGGAGACCCAGTACTTC CASSLAPTPRETQYF
- TRBJ2-1 TRBD1 TRBV6-2/TRBV6-3 TGTGCCAGCAGTCCCATCGACAGGGGGCCCTACAATGAGCAGTTCTTC CASSPIDRGPYNEQFF
- TRBJ2-1 TRBD2 TRBV20-1 TGCAGTGCTAGGGGACTAGCGGGAGAAAGCTCCTACAATGAGCAGTTCTTC CSARGLAGESSYNEQFF
few TRBJ2-7 - TRBV19 TGTGCCAGTAGACATACCCCCGGGACATTCTACGAGCAGTACTTC CASRHTPGTFYEQYF
few TRBJ1-1 - TRBV7-2 TGTGCCAGCAGCTTAGCCAGGGCAGACACTGAAGCTTTCTTT CASSLARADTEAFF
- TRBJ1-1 - TRBV7-9 TGTGCCAGCAGGTTAACAGGGAGGGCGACCACTGAAGCTTTCTTT CASRLTGRATTEAFF
- TRBJ1-2 - TRBV5-4 TGTGCCAGCAGCTCAGATGTCTACACCTTC CASSSDVYTF
- TRBJ2-5 - TRBV5-1 TGCGCCAGCAGCTTGCAGTTTGGTGGGACCCAGTACTTC CASSLQFGGTQYF
- TRBJ2-7 TRBD1 TRBV4-1 TGCGCCAGCAGCCAAGGAGGCAGGGGGCTCTACGAGCAGTACTTC CASSQGGRGLYEQYF
few TRBJ2-1 TRBD2 TRBV7-2 TGTGCCAGCAGCTTAACTAGCGGGAGCTTAACCCCTAGCTCCTACAATGAGCAGTTCTTC CASSLTSGSLTPSSYNEQFF
- TRBJ1-2 - TRBV2 TGTGCCAGCCGGGGGGAAGCGGACTATGGCTACACCTTC CASRGEADYGYTF
many TRBJ1-2 TRBD1 TRBV4-2 TGTGCCAGCAGCCAAGAATGGGCAGGGGGCCACTCCTATGGCTACACCTTC CASSQEWAGGHSYGYTF
- TRBJ1-1 - TRBV11-1 TGTGCCAGCAGCTTCGGTCTGGGGAACACTGAAGCTTTCTTT CASSFGLGNTEAFF
few TRBJ1-1 - TRBV7-9 TGTGCCAGCAGCTTACAGACATCGAACACTGAAGCTTTCTTT CASSLQTSNTEAFF
- TRBJ2-3 - TRBV4-2 TGTGCCAGCAGCCGCGGGGCGACCGTTTCTAGCACAGATACGCAGTATTTT CASSRGATVSSTDTQYF
few TRBJ2-5 TRBD2 TRBV27 TGTGCCAGCAGTTCACTAGCGGGAGGTGAGACCCAGTACTTC CASSSLAGGETQYF
few TRBJ2-7 - TRBV25-1 TGTGCCAGCAGTGCCGGGGACCCCAGCTACGAGCAGTACTTC CASSAGDPSYEQYF
many TRBJ2-7 TRBD1 TRBV11-2 TGTGCCAGCAGCTTAGTTGGGACAGGGGGATACGAGCAGTACTTC CASSLVGTGGYEQYF
few TRBJ2-1 TRBD1 TRBV14 TGTGCCAGCAGCCAAGATCTTCGGCCAGGGGGCGCCTACAATGAGCAGTTCTTC CASSQDLRPGGAYNEQFF
few TRBJ2-7 TRBD2 TRBV20-1 TGCAGTGCTAGAGTGGCTAGCGGGGGCTACGAGCAGTACTTC CSARVASGGYEQYF
many TRBJ2-2 - TRBV5-1 TGCGCCAGCAGCTTATCAGGTTTGGCCGGGGAGCTGTTTTTT CASSLSGLAGELFF
few TRBJ2-3 TRBD2 TRBV20-1 TGCAGTGCCACGGGACTAGCGGGAGGAAGGGCAGATACGCAGTATTTT CSATGLAGGRADTQYF